Shown below are 23 T cell receptor beta chains from a single sample sequenced in a study of control samples from healthy donors and cancer patients. Sequencing used immunoSEQ multiplex PCR; TCRdb keeps in-frame clones, though not all of them. Altogether 250,000 to 300,000 clones are present, almost 85% being singletons, with the ten largest covering roughly 13%. Material for sequencing was PBMCs. These receptor sequences come from a woman in her sixties or seventies with lung cancer.

This rearrangement joins TRBV28 to TRBJ2-2; D possibly uses TRBD1 or TRBD2 (5 bases each). Trimming took off 11 bases at V and 4 bases at J, with 14 bases between the two ends. The CDR3 covers 13 residues. The germline V gene encodes CDR1 MDHEN and CDR2 SYDVKM. The CDR3 nucleotides read TGTGCCGCCTTAAGGGACGTCACCGGGGAGCTGTTTTTT. Its protein product is CAALRDVTGELFF. Full variable domain (missing parts from reference TRBV28 and TRBJ2-2): DVKVTQSSRYLVKRTGEKVFLECVQDMDHENMFWYRQDPGLGLRLIYFSYDVKMKEKGDIPEGYSVSREKKERFSLILESASTNQTSMYLCAALRDVTGELFFGEGSRLTVL.

CDR3 protein: CASSITSGVYNEQFF. For the CDR3, the DNA is TGTGCCAGTAGTATAACTAGCGGGGTCTACAATGAGCAGTTCTTC. The rearrangement joins TRBV19 to TRBJ2-1, with 10 bases aligning to TRBD2. J lost 3 bases, V lost 2 bases, and 1 base had no gene match. CDR1 and CDR2 (germline): LNHDA, SQIVND (reference sequence). This CDR3 contains 15 residues.

This clone occurred a few times. V usage is TRBV5-1 and J usage is TRBJ1-6; D is uncertain. The CDR3 has 15 residues. Germline V gene data show CDR1 as SGHRS and CDR2 as YFSETQ. V shed 6 bases and J shed 7 bases, with 17 bases lying between them. CDR3 sequence: CASTKEPGENSPLHF. Written as DNA, the CDR3 is TGCGCCAGCACCAAGGAACCGGGCGAAAATTCACCCCTCCACTTT. The complete variable domain, with remaining parts taken from reference TRBV5-1 and TRBJ1-6, reads KAGVTQTPRYLIKTRGQQVTLSCSPISGHRSVSWYQQTPGQGLQFLFEYFSETQRNKGNFPGRFSGRQFSNSRSEMNVSTLELGDSALYLCASTKEPGENSPLHFGNGTRLTVT.

CDR3 protein: CASSELRARGGYTF. CDR3 in DNA: TGTGCCAGCAGTGAACTCCGGGCCCGCGGGGGCTACACCTTC. V and J are TRBV6-1 and TRBJ1-2; no clear D. CDR3 size: 14 residues. CDR1 is MNHNS, CDR2 SASEGT, per germline. V was clipped by 2 bases and J by 8 bases, with 15 bases between them.

In this sample, this clone is medium-sized. The genes are TRBV7-3 and TRBJ2-5; 14 bases match TRBD2. Germline trimming cut 5 bases from V and 4 bases from J; bases unmatched to any gene: 6. From germline, CDR1 is SGHTA and CDR2 FQGTGA. This CDR3 region has 16 residues. The CDR3 DNA follows: TGTGCCAGCAGCCCGGGACTAGCGGGAGCACGAGAGACCCAGTACTTC. Its protein product is CASSPGLAGARETQYF.

The chain employs TRBV5-6 and TRBJ2-5; D is undetermined. The V and J ends lost 4 bases and 1 base respectively, with 5 bases between them. The CDR3 length is 12 residues. Germline V lookup: CDR1 SGHDT, CDR2 YYEEEE. As DNA, the CDR3 is TGTGCCAGCAGCGCAGGCCAAGAGACCCAGTACTTC. Encoded protein: CASSAGQETQYF.

This chain links TRBV5-1 with TRBJ1-2; unclear D gene. V was shortened by 1 base and J by 6 bases, with 10 bases between the two germline ends. Germline V gives CDR1 SGHRS, CDR2 YFSETQ. The CDR3 loop spans 13 amino acids. The CDR3 sequence is CASSLMDTDGYTF. The CDR3 DNA reads TGCGCCAGCAGCTTGATGGATACCGATGGCTACACCTTC.

This chain uses TRBV7-9 with TRBJ2-7; D is unresolved. Germline V gene data show CDR1 as SEHNR and CDR2 as FQNEAQ (reference sequence). This CDR3 region has 13 residues. Trimming pared 5 bases from V and 7 bases from J, leaving 15 bases between. CDR3 sequence: CASSPSGFREQYF. The CDR3 region has the DNA TGTGCCAGCAGCCCCTCGGGCTTTCGGGAGCAGTACTTC.

The rearrangement joins TRBV4-2 to TRBJ2-3, with D uncertain. Trimming pared 0 bases from V and 2 bases from J, leaving 12 bases between. Germline V gene data show CDR1 as LGHNA and CDR2 as YNFKEQ. The CDR3 is 16 amino acids. DNA for the CDR3: TGTGCCAGCAGCCAAGAATTTGGGCGGCCCACAGATACGCAGTATTTT. It encodes CASSQEFGRPTDTQYF.

This chain joins TRBV19 and TRBJ1-5, with D possibly TRBD1 on 5 matching bases. Per germline, CDR1 LNHDA and CDR2 SQIVND (reference sequence). With 2 bases removed from V and 5 bases from J, the gap between germline ends came to 13 bases. The length of the CDR3 is 15 residues. CDR3 sequence reads: CASSIQGGRDQPQHF. The CDR3 DNA is TGTGCCAGTAGTATACAGGGCGGTAGGGATCAGCCCCAGCATTTT.

In regard to this clone: This same CDR3 is encoded by further DNA sequences in the sample. The V gene is TRBV18, the J gene TRBJ1-1; 8 nucleotides line up with TRBD1. The V segment lost 3 bases and the J segment 11 bases; nucleotides outside the gene matches: 5. CDR1 KGHSH and CDR2 LQKENI come from the germline V gene. The CDR3 has 12 amino acids. This chain's CDR3 is CASSPGQGGAFF. For the CDR3, the DNA is TGTGCCAGCTCACCCGGACAGGGCGGCGCTTTCTTT.

The chain uses TRBV10-2 and TRBJ1-1; D is undetermined. Trimming removed 3 bases from V and 7 bases from J, with 9 bases in between. Germline V gene lookup returns CDR1 WSHSY and CDR2 SAAADI. The CDR3 loop spans 12 amino acids. The CDR3 loop is CASSDEWSEAFF. The CDR3 nucleotides read TGCGCCAGCAGTGATGAGTGGAGTGAAGCTTTCTTT.

V and J are TRBV19 and TRBJ2-3; a possible D gene is TRBD1 (5 bases). V shed 0 bases and J shed 1 base, with 5 bases lying between them. The length of the CDR3 is 14 residues. CDR1 LNHDA and CDR2 SQIVND come from the germline V gene (reference sequence). CDR3 in DNA: TGTGCCAGTAGTATAGACAGGGGCACAGATACGCAGTATTTT. Translated, it gives CASSIDRGTDTQYF. Using reference TRBV19 and TRBJ2-3 for the parts outside the CDR3, the full variable domain is DGGITQSPKYLFRKEGQNVTLSCEQNLNHDAMYWYRQDPGQGLRLIYYSQIVNDFQKGDIAEGYSVSREKKESFPLTVTSAQKNPTAFYLCASSIDRGTDTQYFGPGTRLTVL.

This chain links TRBV5-1 with TRBJ2-2; TRBD2 matches at 7 bases. This CDR3 has 19 residues. V dropped 5 bases and J dropped 0; count of bases not matched to a gene: 16. The germline CDR1 and CDR2 sequences are SGHRS and YFSETQ. As DNA, the CDR3 is TGCGCCAGCAGGTCTTATACTGGGCGGGGGATTTCGAACACCGGGGAGCTGTTTTTT. It yields the protein CASRSYTGRGISNTGELFF. Full variable domain (rest looked up from reference TRBV5-1 and TRBJ2-2): KAGVTQTPRYLIKTRGQQVTLSCSPISGHRSVSWYQQTPGQGLQFLFEYFSETQRNKGNFPGRFSGRQFSNSRSEMNVSTLELGDSALYLCASRSYTGRGISNTGELFFGEGSRLTVL.

The rearrangement links TRBV29-1 to TRBJ1-2, with TRBD1 matching 7 bases. CDR3 length equals 14 residues. V dropped 5 bases and J dropped 4; count of bases not matched to a gene: 10. Germline assignment: CDR1 SQVTM and CDR2 ANQGSEA. CDR3 nucleotide sequence: TGCAGCGTTCCCCCAAGAGGGGGCAGCTATGGCTACACCTTC. It translates to CSVPPRGGSYGYTF.

The chain has TRBV2 and TRBJ1-5; TRBD1 might be the D (6 bases). V shed 6 bases and J shed 6 bases, with 18 bases lying between them. CDR1 is SNHLY and CDR2 is FYNNEI in the germline V gene. The CDR3 loop spans 15 amino acids. The chain's CDR3 is CASSPGGRAGQPQHF. DNA of the CDR3: TGTGCCAGCAGCCCGGGGGGCAGGGCGGGTCAGCCCCAGCATTTT.

The gene calls are TRBV5-4 and TRBJ2-1; 7 bases are a match to TRBD2. V gave up 3 bases and J gave up 0 bases; unmatched junction bases: 6. Germline V gives CDR1 SGHNT, CDR2 YYREEE (reference sequence). The CDR3 spans 16 residues. CDR3 sequence reads: CASSWGGTGSYNEQFF. DNA for the CDR3: TGTGCCAGCAGCTGGGGGGGGACGGGCTCCTACAATGAGCAGTTCTTC.

This clone was seen just once. The chain couples TRBV12-3 or TRBV12-4 to TRBJ1-1, with D hard to call. The CDR3 length is 13 residues. Trimming left V 6 bases short and J 5 bases short, with 13 bases between. Here the CDR3 reads CASSPDFRTEAFF. CDR3 sequence (DNA): TGTGCCAGCAGCCCCGACTTTCGTACTGAAGCTTTCTTT.

This chain links TRBV5-4 with TRBJ2-3; 12 bases fit TRBD2. This CDR3 has 14 amino acids. With 9 bases clipped from V and 7 bases from J, the junction kept 9 bases outside the gene matches. Per germline, CDR1 SGHNT and CDR2 YYREEE (reference sequence). The CDR3 loop reads CATTLAGGRYTQYF. CDR3 DNA sequence: TGTGCCACTACACTAGCGGGGGGCAGGTATACGCAGTATTTT.

This chain connects TRBV19 to TRBJ2-7, with a possible D match to TRBD2 (6 bases). The ends were cut back, 5 bases at V and 6 bases at J, with 17 bases in the middle. Germline lookup yields CDR1 LNHDA and CDR2 SQIVND (reference sequence). This CDR3 is built from 14 residues. The DNA for the CDR3 is TGTGCCAGTAGTGTGGGACTGTGGGTGGCCGAGCAGTACTTC. It specifies CASSVGLWVAEQYF. The variable domain in full, with the rest retrieved from reference TRBV19 and TRBJ2-7, is DGGITQSPKYLFRKEGQNVTLSCEQNLNHDAMYWYRQDPGQGLRLIYYSQIVNDFQKGDIAEGYSVSREKKESFPLTVTSAQKNPTAFYLCASSVGLWVAEQYFGPGTRLTVT.

This clone was counted between two and nine times. This rearrangement joins TRBV5-1 to TRBJ2-7, with 12 bases aligning to TRBD1. The germline gives CDR1 SGHRS, CDR2 YFSETQ. The trim removed 4 bases at V and 5 bases at J, leaving 4 bases unmatched. The CDR3 is made up of 14 amino acids. The CDR3 loop reads CASSGGQGAHEQYF. The CDR3, as DNA: TGCGCCAGCAGCGGGGGACAGGGGGCCCACGAGCAGTACTTC. Drawing the rest from reference TRBV5-1 and TRBJ2-7, the complete variable domain is KAGVTQTPRYLIKTRGQQVTLSCSPISGHRSVSWYQQTPGQGLQFLFEYFSETQRNKGNFPGRFSGRQFSNSRSEMNVSTLELGDSALYLCASSGGQGAHEQYFGPGTRLTVT.

This chain uses TRBV10-3 with TRBJ2-7, with TRBD1 matching over 9 bases. The CDR3 is made up of 14 amino acids. With 10 bases clipped from V and 0 bases from J, the junction kept 7 bases outside the gene matches. The germline V gene encodes CDR1 ENHRY and CDR2 SYGVKD. The CDR3 is CASSEGQGSYEQYF. CDR3 nucleotides: TGTGCCAGTAGTGAGGGACAGGGCTCCTACGAGCAGTACTTC.

V gene TRBV18 combines with J gene TRBJ2-2, with TRBD2 matching over 8 bases. Germline CDR1 is KGHSH and CDR2 is LQKENI. This CDR3 is built from 16 residues. Trimming cost V 4 bases and J 4 bases; bases outside gene matches: 8. CDR3 sequence: CASSRSAGGRTGELFF. As DNA, the CDR3 is TGTGCCAGCTCACGATCCGCGGGAGGCCGCACCGGGGAGCTGTTTTTT. Full variable domain (missing parts from reference TRBV18 and TRBJ2-2): NAGVMQNPRHLVRRRGQEARLRCSPMKGHSHVYWYRQLPEEGLKFMVYLQKENIIDESGMPKERFSAEFPKEGPSILRIQQVVRGDSAAYFCASSRSAGGRTGELFFGEGSRLTVL.